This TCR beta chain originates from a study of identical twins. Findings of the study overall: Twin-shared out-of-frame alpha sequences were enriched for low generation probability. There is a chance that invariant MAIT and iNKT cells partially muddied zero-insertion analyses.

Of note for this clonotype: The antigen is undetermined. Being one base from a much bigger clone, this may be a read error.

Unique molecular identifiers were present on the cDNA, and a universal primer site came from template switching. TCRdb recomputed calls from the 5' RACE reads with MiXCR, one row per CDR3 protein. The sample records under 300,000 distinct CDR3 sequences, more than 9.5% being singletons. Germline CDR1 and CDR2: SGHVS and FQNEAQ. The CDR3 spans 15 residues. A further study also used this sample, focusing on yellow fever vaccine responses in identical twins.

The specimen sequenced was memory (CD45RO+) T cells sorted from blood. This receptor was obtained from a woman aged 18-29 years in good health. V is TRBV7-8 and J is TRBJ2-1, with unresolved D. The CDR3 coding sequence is TGTGCCAGCAGCTCCTCATCGGGCTTTATATCCGGGCAGTCCTTC. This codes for CASSSSSGFISGQSF.